The clone carrying this T cell receptor beta chain has a handful of counts. Antigen specificity is unknown. With 60 Vbeta and 13 Jbeta primers, the PCR was carried out. The data were produced by immunoSEQ multiplex PCR, yet TCRdb's version contains in-frame clones alone and is incomplete. The table has about 96,000 clones, roughly 84% seen once; the top ten hold 2.5% to 3.5%. The sample originates from a study of cytomegalovirus exposure and HLA in healthy donors. Study at large: As an earlier analysis found, about 179 million T cells yielded 117 million unique TCR beta sequences. A data release that came early held roughly 85 million unique TCRs from HLA-typed donors.

The CDR3 has 11 residues. Trimming took 4 bases from V and 8 from J, leaving 9 bases between them. Germline CDR1 SGHDT, CDR2 YYEEEE. Findings of the study overall: In a later analysis, productive TCRs from donors in an Asian-associated ancestry cluster reportedly carried fewer N-insertions than the cohort mean. In vitro assays verified that a few CMV-associated chains recognized CMV antigens specifically.

The sequence came from a man younger than 45 in good health and CMV-seronegative. The sequencing sample was made of PBMCs. This chain links TRBV5-6 with TRBJ1-1, with D possibly TRBD1 on 6 matching bases. The DNA for the CDR3 is TGTGCCAGCAGCCGGACAGACGAAGCTTTCTTT. Protein sequence: CASSRTDEAFF.